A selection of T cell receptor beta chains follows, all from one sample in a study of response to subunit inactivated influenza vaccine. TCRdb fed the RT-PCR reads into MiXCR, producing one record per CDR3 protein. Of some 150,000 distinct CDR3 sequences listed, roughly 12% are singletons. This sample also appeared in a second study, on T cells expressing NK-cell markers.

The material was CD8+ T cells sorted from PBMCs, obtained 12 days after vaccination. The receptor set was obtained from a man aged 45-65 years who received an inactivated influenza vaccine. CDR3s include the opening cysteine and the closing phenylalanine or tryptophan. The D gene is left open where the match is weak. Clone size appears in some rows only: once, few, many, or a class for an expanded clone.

CDR3nt: TGCGCCAGCAGCGGTGGGACAGCTTTCCAAGAGACCCAGTACTTC
CDR3aa: CASSGGTAFQETQYF
d_gene: TRBD1
abundance: many
v_gene: TRBV5-1
j_gene: TRBJ2-5

CDR3nt: TGCAGTGCTAGAGAAGAGGATGGCTACACCTTC
CDR3aa: CSAREEDGYTF
d_gene: .
abundance: few
v_gene: TRBV20-1
j_gene: TRBJ1-2

CDR3nt: TGTGCCAGCAGCTCTATAGGGGGTAGCACAGATACGCAGTATTTT
CDR3aa: CASSSIGGSTDTQYF
d_gene: .
abundance: .
v_gene: TRBV7-2
j_gene: TRBJ2-3

CDR3nt: TGTGCTAGTGGTTTGGCGAGGGAGCGAAAGCCCTACGAGCAGTACTTC
CDR3aa: CASGLARERKPYEQYF
d_gene: .
abundance: .
v_gene: TRBV12-5
j_gene: TRBJ2-7

CDR3nt: TGTGCCAGCAGTACCTCTCCGGGACAGGCCTTCTACGAGCAGTACTTC
CDR3aa: CASSTSPGQAFYEQYF
d_gene: TRBD1
abundance: .
v_gene: TRBV28
j_gene: TRBJ2-7

CDR3nt: TGCAGCGTTGAAGAATCAGGGAGGGCCCTGGGAGATACGCAGTATTTT
CDR3aa: CSVEESGRALGDTQYF
d_gene: TRBD2
abundance: .
v_gene: TRBV29-1
j_gene: TRBJ2-3

CDR3nt: TGTGCCAGCAGCCTGCCCCAGGACAGAGAGACCCAGTACTTC
CDR3aa: CASSLPQDRETQYF
d_gene: .
abundance: many
v_gene: TRBV28
j_gene: TRBJ2-5

CDR3nt: TGTGCCAGCAGTTGGGACAGTGACAATGAGCAGTTCTTC
CDR3aa: CASSWDSDNEQFF
d_gene: TRBD1
abundance: .
v_gene: TRBV6-5
j_gene: TRBJ2-1

CDR3nt: TGTGCCAGCAGCAGCGCCTCCTACGAGCAGTACTTC
CDR3aa: CASSSASYEQYF
d_gene: .
abundance: .
v_gene: TRBV7-2
j_gene: TRBJ2-7

CDR3nt: TGTGCCACCTCAGAGGGAGGGCTTTACAATGAGCAGTTCTTC
CDR3aa: CATSEGGLYNEQFF
d_gene: TRBD2
abundance: .
v_gene: TRBV6-1
j_gene: TRBJ2-1

CDR3nt: TGCAGCGTTGACGGGTTGGCGGAACCAAACACAGATACGCAGTATTTT
CDR3aa: CSVDGLAEPNTDTQYF
d_gene: .
abundance: .
v_gene: TRBV29-1
j_gene: TRBJ2-3

CDR3nt: TGTGCCAGCAGTTACTCCGGGGCGAGTAGGGAGACCCAGTACTTC
CDR3aa: CASSYSGASRETQYF
d_gene: .
abundance: .
v_gene: TRBV6-2/TRBV6-3
j_gene: TRBJ2-5

CDR3nt: TGCGCCAGCAGCTTGGCCGACGGGCCCGCCTACGAGCAGTACTTC
CDR3aa: CASSLADGPAYEQYF
d_gene: .
abundance: .
v_gene: TRBV5-1
j_gene: TRBJ2-7

CDR3nt: TGTGCCAGCAGCCAGCGGAGCACAGATACGCAGTATTTT
CDR3aa: CASSQRSTDTQYF
d_gene: .
abundance: .
v_gene: TRBV6-2/TRBV6-3
j_gene: TRBJ2-3

CDR3nt: TGCAGCGTCCCCTCGGGTTTGAGCTACGAGCAGTACTTC
CDR3aa: CSVPSGLSYEQYF
d_gene: .
abundance: .
v_gene: TRBV29-1
j_gene: TRBJ2-7

CDR3nt: TGTGCCAGCAGCTTAATGGCAGGCGCAGATACGCAGTATTTT
CDR3aa: CASSLMAGADTQYF
d_gene: .
abundance: few
v_gene: TRBV11-2
j_gene: TRBJ2-3

CDR3nt: TGTGCCACCAGCAGAGATGGCTCCTACGAGCAGTACTTC
CDR3aa: CATSRDGSYEQYF
d_gene: .
abundance: many
v_gene: TRBV15
j_gene: TRBJ2-7

CDR3nt: TGTGCCAGCAGCCGCCGCCCCCGTTCCTACGAGCAGTACTTC
CDR3aa: CASSRRPRSYEQYF
d_gene: .
abundance: many
v_gene: TRBV3-1
j_gene: TRBJ2-7

CDR3nt: TGTGCCAGCAGCATAGCGGGGGGCTCCTACAATGAGCAGTTCTTC
CDR3aa: CASSIAGGSYNEQFF
d_gene: TRBD2
abundance: few
v_gene: TRBV5-5
j_gene: TRBJ2-1

CDR3nt: TGTGCCATCAGTGCGAGCCATGGAGTCTACGATGAGCAGTTCTTC
CDR3aa: CAISASHGVYDEQFF
d_gene: .
abundance: few
v_gene: TRBV10-3
j_gene: TRBJ2-1

CDR3nt: TGTGCCAGCAGCTTAGAGGTGGGACTGGATACGCAGTATTTT
CDR3aa: CASSLEVGLDTQYF
d_gene: .
abundance: few
v_gene: TRBV7-6
j_gene: TRBJ2-3

CDR3nt: TGTGCCAGCAGTGAAGAAGGACAGGGCCGGACCGGGGAGCTGTTTTTT
CDR3aa: CASSEEGQGRTGELFF
d_gene: TRBD1
abundance: many
v_gene: TRBV25-1
j_gene: TRBJ2-2

CDR3nt: TGTGCCAGCGGAACGGACTTACACACCAACAATGAGCAGTTCTTC
CDR3aa: CASGTDLHTNNEQFF
d_gene: .
abundance: .
v_gene: TRBV4-2
j_gene: TRBJ2-1

CDR3nt: TGTGCCAGCAGCTTAGACTTGGGACTTCAGCCCCAGCATTTT
CDR3aa: CASSLDLGLQPQHF
d_gene: .
abundance: .
v_gene: TRBV7-2
j_gene: TRBJ1-5

CDR3nt: TGTGCCAGCAGCGTAGGGACTGGAGTCCACGAGCAGTACTTC
CDR3aa: CASSVGTGVHEQYF
d_gene: .
abundance: few
v_gene: TRBV9
j_gene: TRBJ2-7

CDR3nt: TGCGCCAGCAGCCAAACGCTAGCTATCTCCTACGAGCAGTACTTC
CDR3aa: CASSQTLAISYEQYF
d_gene: .
abundance: .
v_gene: TRBV4-3
j_gene: TRBJ2-7

CDR3nt: TGTGCCAGCAGTTTTGTGGTCCCCCCAGACACTGAAGCTTTCTTT
CDR3aa: CASSFVVPPDTEAFF
d_gene: .
abundance: .
v_gene: TRBV12-3/TRBV12-4
j_gene: TRBJ1-1

CDR3nt: TGTGCCAGCAGCTTGATAGCGGGAGGGCTGGAGACCCAGTACTTC
CDR3aa: CASSLIAGGLETQYF
d_gene: TRBD2
abundance: once
v_gene: TRBV7-3
j_gene: TRBJ2-5

CDR3nt: TGTGCCAGCAGCCCGGGACAGTATAATGAAAAACTGTTTTTT
CDR3aa: CASSPGQYNEKLFF
d_gene: TRBD1
abundance: .
v_gene: TRBV7-9
j_gene: TRBJ1-4

CDR3nt: TGTGCCAGCAGGCCGGGACAGGATCGGGGCTACACCTTC
CDR3aa: CASRPGQDRGYTF
d_gene: TRBD1
abundance: many
v_gene: TRBV28
j_gene: TRBJ1-2

CDR3nt: TGTGCCAGCAGCCGGAGCAGGTCCACAGATACGCAGTATTTT
CDR3aa: CASSRSRSTDTQYF
d_gene: .
abundance: .
v_gene: TRBV7-2
j_gene: TRBJ2-3

CDR3nt: TGTGCCAGCAGCCCCTCTACCGGGACAGGGGTTTCACCCCTCCACTTT
CDR3aa: CASSPSTGTGVSPLHF
d_gene: TRBD1
abundance: many
v_gene: TRBV9
j_gene: TRBJ1-6

CDR3nt: TGTGCCAGCAGCTCCTGGACAGTTACGAACACCGGGGAGCTGTTTTTT
CDR3aa: CASSSWTVTNTGELFF
d_gene: .
abundance: few
v_gene: TRBV5-6
j_gene: TRBJ2-2

CDR3nt: TGTGCCACCAGCAGTTTTGCGGTTCTACCCACAGATACGCAGTATTTT
CDR3aa: CATSSFAVLPTDTQYF
d_gene: .
abundance: .
v_gene: TRBV15
j_gene: TRBJ2-3

CDR3nt: TGTGCCAGCAGCACGCGCCCCGGGGAGGGCCATGTAGAGACCCAGTACTTC
CDR3aa: CASSTRPGEGHVETQYF
d_gene: TRBD2
abundance: few
v_gene: TRBV7-9
j_gene: TRBJ2-5

CDR3nt: TGCGCCAGCAGCCAAGAGTGGAGTGTAGGGGGCGAGGGTACCGGGGAGCTGTTTTTT
CDR3aa: CASSQEWSVGGEGTGELFF
d_gene: TRBD1
abundance: few
v_gene: TRBV4-3
j_gene: TRBJ2-2

CDR3nt: TGCAGTGCTAGGGCGCGGACAGGGGTCGAAGCTTTCTTT
CDR3aa: CSARARTGVEAFF
d_gene: TRBD1
abundance: few
v_gene: TRBV20-1
j_gene: TRBJ1-1

CDR3nt: TGTGCCAGCAGTTTATTTGCCGAGGGTCTAGCGGGAGAGTTAGTTTACAATGAGCAGTTCTTC
CDR3aa: CASSLFAEGLAGELVYNEQFF
d_gene: TRBD2
abundance: .
v_gene: TRBV28
j_gene: TRBJ2-1

CDR3nt: TGTGCCAGCAGTTACTCGAGGGGGGGGCTTTACAATGAGCAGTTCTTC
CDR3aa: CASSYSRGGLYNEQFF
d_gene: .
abundance: .
v_gene: TRBV6-5
j_gene: TRBJ2-1

CDR3nt: TGCAGTGCTAGATCCAGGGGCGCGGATGAGCAGTTCTTC
CDR3aa: CSARSRGADEQFF
d_gene: .
abundance: few
v_gene: TRBV20-1
j_gene: TRBJ2-1

CDR3nt: TGCAGTGCTAGAGGGACGGGCTTCACTGAAGCTTTCTTT
CDR3aa: CSARGTGFTEAFF
d_gene: .
abundance: few
v_gene: TRBV20-1
j_gene: TRBJ1-1

CDR3nt: TGCGCCAGCAGCCAAGATACAGACGGGGGATATTCGACCTACGAGCAGTACTTC
CDR3aa: CASSQDTDGGYSTYEQYF
d_gene: .
abundance: few
v_gene: TRBV4-3
j_gene: TRBJ2-7

CDR3nt: TGCGCCAGCAGTGAGTCGGGGAGGGACAGGGGGCTTGGAAACACCATATATTTT
CDR3aa: CASSESGRDRGLGNTIYF
d_gene: TRBD1
abundance: .
v_gene: TRBV10-2
j_gene: TRBJ1-3

CDR3nt: TGTGCCAGCAGCTTAACTGGGATCAGGAATGAGCAGTTCTTC
CDR3aa: CASSLTGIRNEQFF
d_gene: .
abundance: many
v_gene: TRBV11-2
j_gene: TRBJ2-1

CDR3nt: TGCGCCAGCAGCCAAGGCAGGGGGATTTCCTACGAGCAGTACTTC
CDR3aa: CASSQGRGISYEQYF
d_gene: TRBD1
abundance: few
v_gene: TRBV4-3
j_gene: TRBJ2-7

CDR3nt: TGTGCCAGCAGTCCCGGACAAGCCCAGTACTTC
CDR3aa: CASSPGQAQYF
d_gene: .
abundance: .
v_gene: TRBV12-3/TRBV12-4
j_gene: TRBJ2-5

CDR3nt: TGTGCCAGCAGTTACTTAGGCGGATTTGCAGATACGCAGTATTTT
CDR3aa: CASSYLGGFADTQYF
d_gene: .
abundance: once
v_gene: TRBV6-2/TRBV6-3
j_gene: TRBJ2-3

CDR3nt: TGTGCCAGCAGTTCGGGACAGCCCATCTCCTACGAGCAGTACTTC
CDR3aa: CASSSGQPISYEQYF
d_gene: TRBD1
abundance: .
v_gene: TRBV5-5
j_gene: TRBJ2-7